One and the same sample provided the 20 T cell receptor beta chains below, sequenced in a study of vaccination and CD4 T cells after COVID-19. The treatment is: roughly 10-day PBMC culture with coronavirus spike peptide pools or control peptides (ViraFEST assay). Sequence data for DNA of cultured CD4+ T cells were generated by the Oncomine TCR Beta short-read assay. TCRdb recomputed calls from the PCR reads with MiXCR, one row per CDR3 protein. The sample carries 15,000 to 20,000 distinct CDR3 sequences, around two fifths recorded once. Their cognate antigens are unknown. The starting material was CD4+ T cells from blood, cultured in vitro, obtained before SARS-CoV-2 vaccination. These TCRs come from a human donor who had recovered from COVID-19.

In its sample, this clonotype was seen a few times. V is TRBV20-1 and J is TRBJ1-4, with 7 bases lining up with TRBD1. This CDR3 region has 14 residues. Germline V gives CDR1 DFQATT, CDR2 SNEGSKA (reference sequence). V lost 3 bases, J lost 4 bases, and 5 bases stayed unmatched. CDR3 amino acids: CSASKGQYNEKLFF. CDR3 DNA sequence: TGCAGTGCTAGCAAGGGACAGTATAATGAAAAACTGTTTTTT.

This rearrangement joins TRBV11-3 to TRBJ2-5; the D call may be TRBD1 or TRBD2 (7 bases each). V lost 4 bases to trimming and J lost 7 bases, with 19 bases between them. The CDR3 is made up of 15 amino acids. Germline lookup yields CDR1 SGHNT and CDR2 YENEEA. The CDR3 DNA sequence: TGTGCCAGCAGCTCCGGACTAGGAGGGGGCGGGACCCAGTACTTC. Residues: CASSSGLGGGGTQYF.

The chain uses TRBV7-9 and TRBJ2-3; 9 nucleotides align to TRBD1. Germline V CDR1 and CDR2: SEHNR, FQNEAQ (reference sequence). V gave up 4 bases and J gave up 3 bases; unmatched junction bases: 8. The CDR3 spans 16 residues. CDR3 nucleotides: TGTGCCAGCAGCTCCCTCTGGACAGGGGCAACAGATACGCAGTATTTT. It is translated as CASSSLWTGATDTQYF.

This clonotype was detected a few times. The CDR3 bases are TGTGCCAGTAGTATAAGTATGGATCAGCCCCAGCATTTT. It yields the protein CASSISMDQPQHF. The chain links TRBV19 to TRBJ1-5; the D is unclear. The CDR3 length is 13 residues. Trimming shortened V by 2 bases and J by 5 bases, and 7 bases separated the two germline ends. Germline loops: CDR1 LNHDA, CDR2 SQIVND (reference sequence). The entire variable domain, with the rest obtained from reference TRBV19 and TRBJ1-5, is as follows: DGGITQSPKYLFRKEGQNVTLSCEQNLNHDAMYWYRQDPGQGLRLIYYSQIVNDFQKGDIAEGYSVSREKKESFPLTVTSAQKNPTAFYLCASSISMDQPQHFGDGTRLSIL.

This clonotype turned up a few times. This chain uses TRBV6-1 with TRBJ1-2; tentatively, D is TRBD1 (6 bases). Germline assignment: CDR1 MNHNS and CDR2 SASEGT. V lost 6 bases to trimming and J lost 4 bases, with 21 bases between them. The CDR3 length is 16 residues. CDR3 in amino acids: CASSQTFSGTTYGYTF. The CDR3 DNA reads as TGTGCCAGCAGCCAAACCTTTTCGGGGACAACCTATGGCTACACCTTC.

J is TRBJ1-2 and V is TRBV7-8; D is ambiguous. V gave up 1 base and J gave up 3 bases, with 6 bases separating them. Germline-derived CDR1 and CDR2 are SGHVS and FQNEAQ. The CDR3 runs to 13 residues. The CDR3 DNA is TGTGCCAGCAGCTTAGGATCGGACTATGGCTACACCTTC. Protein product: CASSLGSDYGYTF.

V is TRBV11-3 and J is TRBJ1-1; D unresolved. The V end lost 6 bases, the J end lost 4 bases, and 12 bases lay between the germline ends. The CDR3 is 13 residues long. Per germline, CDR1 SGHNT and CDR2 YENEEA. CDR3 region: CASSGSGITEAFF. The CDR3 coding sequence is TGTGCCAGCAGTGGGTCGGGCATCACTGAAGCTTTCTTT.

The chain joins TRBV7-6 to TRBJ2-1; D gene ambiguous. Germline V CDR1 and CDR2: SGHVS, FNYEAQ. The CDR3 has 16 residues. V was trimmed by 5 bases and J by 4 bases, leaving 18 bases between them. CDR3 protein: CASSAGSTPEYNEQFF. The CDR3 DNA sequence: TGTGCCAGCAGCGCCGGGTCCACCCCAGAGTACAATGAGCAGTTCTTC.

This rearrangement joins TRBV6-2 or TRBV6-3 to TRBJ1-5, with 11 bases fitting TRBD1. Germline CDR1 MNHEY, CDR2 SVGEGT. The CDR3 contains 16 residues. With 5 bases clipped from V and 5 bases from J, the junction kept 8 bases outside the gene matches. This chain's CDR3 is CASSRIGTGGDQPQHF. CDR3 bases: TGTGCCAGCAGTCGCATAGGGACAGGGGGGGATCAGCCCCAGCATTTT.

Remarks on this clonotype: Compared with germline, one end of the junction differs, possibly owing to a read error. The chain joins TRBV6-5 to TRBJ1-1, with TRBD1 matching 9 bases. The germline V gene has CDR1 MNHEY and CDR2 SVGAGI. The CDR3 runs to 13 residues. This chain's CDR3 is CASSYSRDREMLF. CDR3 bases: TGTGCCAGCAGTTACTCTCGGGACAGGGAAATGCTCTTT.

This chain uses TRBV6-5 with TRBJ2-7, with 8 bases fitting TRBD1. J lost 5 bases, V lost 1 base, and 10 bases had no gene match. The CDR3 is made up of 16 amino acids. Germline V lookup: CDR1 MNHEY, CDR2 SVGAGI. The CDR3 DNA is TGTGCCAGCAGTTACTTCGGGCAGGGGGCTTACGACGAGCAGTACTTC. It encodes CASSYFGQGAYDEQYF.

The CDR3 here is CASSYSDRGGYEQYF. As DNA, the CDR3 is TGTGCCAGCAGTTATTCGGACAGGGGAGGGTACGAGCAGTACTTC. The chain recombines TRBV6-5 with TRBJ2-7; 9 bases agree with TRBD1. CDR3 length: 15 residues. The junction had 7 bases not matched to a gene; V was cut back by 3 bases and J by 4 bases. Germline loops: CDR1 MNHEY, CDR2 SVGAGI.

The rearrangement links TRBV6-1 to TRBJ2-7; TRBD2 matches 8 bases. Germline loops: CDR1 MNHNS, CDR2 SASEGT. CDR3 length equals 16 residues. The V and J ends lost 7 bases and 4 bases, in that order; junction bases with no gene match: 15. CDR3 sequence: CASTLGGTGGPYEQYF. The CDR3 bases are TGTGCCAGCACCCTGGGCGGAACGGGGGGGCCTTACGAGCAGTACTTC.

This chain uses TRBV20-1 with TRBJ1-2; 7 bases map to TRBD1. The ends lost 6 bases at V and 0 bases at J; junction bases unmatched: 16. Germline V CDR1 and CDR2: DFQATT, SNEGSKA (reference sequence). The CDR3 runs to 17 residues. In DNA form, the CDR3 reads TGCAGTGCCCCCCTTATTGGGACAGAAAATGCTAACTATGGCTACACCTTC. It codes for CSAPLIGTENANYGYTF.

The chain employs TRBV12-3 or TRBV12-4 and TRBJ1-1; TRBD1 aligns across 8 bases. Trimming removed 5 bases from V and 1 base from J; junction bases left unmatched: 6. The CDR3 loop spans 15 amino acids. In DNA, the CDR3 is TGTGCCAGCAGTCGCTGGACAGGGCAGAACACTGAAGCTTTCTTT. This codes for CASSRWTGQNTEAFF.

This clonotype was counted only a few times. CDR3 region: CASRPPKRYGYTF. DNA of the CDR3: TGCGCCAGCCGCCCTCCGAAGAGGTATGGCTACACCTTC. The chain has TRBV10-1 and TRBJ1-2; D remains ambiguous. Deletions cut 8 bases from V and 5 bases from J, with 15 bases between. Germline CDR1 WNHNN, CDR2 SYGVQD (reference sequence). The length of the CDR3 is 13 residues.

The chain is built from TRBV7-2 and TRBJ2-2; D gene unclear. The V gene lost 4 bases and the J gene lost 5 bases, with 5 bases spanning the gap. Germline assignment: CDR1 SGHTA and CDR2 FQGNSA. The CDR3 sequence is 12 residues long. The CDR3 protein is CASSYATGELFF. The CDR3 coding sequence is TGTGCCAGCAGCTATGCTACCGGGGAGCTGTTTTTT.

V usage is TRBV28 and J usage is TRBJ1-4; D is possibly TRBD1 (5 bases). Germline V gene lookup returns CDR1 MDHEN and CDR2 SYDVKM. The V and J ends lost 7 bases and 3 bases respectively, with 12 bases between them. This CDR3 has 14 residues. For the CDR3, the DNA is TGTGCCAGCAAGGTCCGCAGGGCTAATGAAAAACTGTTTTTT. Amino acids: CASKVRRANEKLFF.

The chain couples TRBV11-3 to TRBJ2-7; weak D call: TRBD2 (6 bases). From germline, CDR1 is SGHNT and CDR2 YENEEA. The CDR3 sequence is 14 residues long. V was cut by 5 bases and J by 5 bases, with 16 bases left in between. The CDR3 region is CASSAGSPGDEQYF. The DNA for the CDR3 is TGTGCCAGCAGCGCCGGGTCCCCGGGGGACGAGCAGTACTTC.

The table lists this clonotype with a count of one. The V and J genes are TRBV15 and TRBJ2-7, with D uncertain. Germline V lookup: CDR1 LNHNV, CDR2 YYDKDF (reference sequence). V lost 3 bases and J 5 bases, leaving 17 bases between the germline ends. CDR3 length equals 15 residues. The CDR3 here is CATSRKDMGFHEQYF. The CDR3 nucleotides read TGTGCCACCAGCAGGAAAGACATGGGATTCCACGAGCAGTACTTC.